Sequencing of this T cell receptor beta chain was carried out in a study of beta chain features in type 1 diabetes. Investigators reverse transcribed all isolated RNA, so they sequenced expressed TCRB transcripts. Sequencing used immunoSEQ multiplex PCR; TCRdb keeps in-frame clones, though not all of them. The sample has 250,000 to 300,000 clones; 8% are singletons. This CDR3 has 13 amino acids. V shed 3 bases and J shed 4 bases, with 9 bases lying between them. The germline CDR1 and CDR2 sequences are KGHSH and LQKENI. About this clone itself: The same CDR3 also results from other DNA sequences found in this sample.

The clonotype comes from a young woman in good health. The sample comprised central memory CD4+ T cells from blood. The rearrangement joins TRBV18 to TRBJ2-5; no reliable D call. The CDR3 spells CASSPGLGETQYF. CDR3 DNA: TGTGCCAGCTCACCCGGGCTGGGAGAGACCCAGTACTTC. Variable domain in full (rest from reference TRBV18 and TRBJ2-5): NAGVMQNPRHLVRRRGQEARLRCSPMKGHSHVYWYRQLPEEGLKFMVYLQKENIIDESGMPKERFSAEFPKEGPSILRIQQVVRGDSAAYFCASSPGLGETQYFGPGTRLLVL.